The 10 T cell receptor beta chains reported below all come from one sample, sequenced in a study of identical twins. TCRdb processed the 5' RACE reads anew with MiXCR; each CDR3 protein has one entry. The repertoire consists of about 660,000 distinct CDR3 sequences, with 8.5% to 9.5% occurring once and the leading ten covering roughly 0.97%. The sample was also reused in another study, on yellow fever vaccine responses in identical twins.

Sequencing was done on a sample of PBMCs. These receptors all stem from a woman under 30 in good health.

This clonotype has a handful of counts. The V call is TRBV4-1, the J call TRBJ2-1; tentatively, D is TRBD1 (6 bases). V lost 0 bases and J 4 bases, leaving 13 bases between the germline ends. Germline values: CDR1 MGHRA, CDR2 YSYEKL. This CDR3 is 16 amino acids long. The CDR3, as DNA: TGCGCCAGCAGCCAAGATCCCCCGGACAGTTACAATGAGCAGTTCTTC. Residues: CASSQDPPDSYNEQFF.

This clonotype was recorded a few times. This chain links TRBV3-1 with TRBJ2-1; no firm D call. This CDR3 region has 15 residues. V was pared by 8 bases and J by 7 bases, with 21 bases between. CDR1 and CDR2 (germline): LGHDT, YNNKEL (reference sequence). The CDR3 nucleotides are TGTGCCAGCTCACCCCCAAGGGCGCCGGCGAATGAGCAGTTCTTC. This translates into CASSPPRAPANEQFF.

The rearrangement uses TRBV4-1 and TRBJ2-5; D unresolved. CDR3 length: 14 residues. The V end lost 1 base, the J end lost 5 bases, and 11 bases lay between the germline ends. Germline CDR1 reads MGHRA; CDR2 reads YSYEKL. The CDR3 DNA is TGCGCCAGCAGCCAAGGGGAACTGGAGGAGACCCAGTACTTC. Translating it yields CASSQGELEETQYF.

This clonotype appeared a few times. The chain combines TRBV27 with TRBJ2-3; 8 bases are shared with TRBD1. With 8 bases clipped from V and 9 bases from J, the junction kept 10 bases outside the gene matches. This CDR3 spans 13 amino acids. Per germline, CDR1 MNHEY and CDR2 SMNVEV (reference sequence). CDR3 amino acids: CASVPLGQETQYF. CDR3 nucleotides: TGTGCCAGCGTCCCTTTGGGACAGGAAACGCAGTATTTT.

V gene TRBV24-1 combines with J gene TRBJ2-7, with D unresolved. The length of the CDR3 is 13 residues. In germline, CDR1 is KGHDR, CDR2 SFDVKD. Trimming pared 3 bases from V and 5 bases from J, leaving 10 bases between. CDR3 nucleotide sequence: TGTGCCACCAGTGATAACGTCCTCAACGAGCAGTACTTC. The encoded protein is CATSDNVLNEQYF.

This chain joins TRBV11-2 and TRBJ2-7; TRBD2 might be the D (7 bases). In germline, CDR1 is SGHAT, CDR2 FQNNGV. Trimming shortened V by 3 bases and J by 2 bases, and 11 bases separated the two germline ends. There are 14 residues in the CDR3. CDR3 nucleotide sequence: TGTGCCAGCAGCTTCGGGGGGCGACCCTACGAGCAGTACTTC. Translated, it gives CASSFGGRPYEQYF.

The sample holds many counts of this clonotype. The chain carries TRBV29-1 and TRBJ2-7; 7 nucleotides match TRBD1. Looked up from germline, CDR1 is SQVTM and CDR2 is ANQGSEA. Trimming cost V 6 bases and J 2 bases; bases outside gene matches: 16. The CDR3 has 16 amino acids. The CDR3 loop is CSVHVGPGTDTYEQYF. CDR3 bases: TGCAGCGTCCATGTTGGGCCCGGGACAGATACCTACGAGCAGTACTTC.

This clonotype was seen at least ten times. The chain has TRBV7-9 and TRBJ2-5; TRBD2 might be the D (5 bases). The CDR3 loop spans 13 amino acids. V gave up 1 base and J gave up 9 bases, with 12 bases separating them. Looked up from germline, CDR1 is SEHNR and CDR2 is FQNEAQ (reference sequence). Here the CDR3 DNA reads TGTGCCAGCAGCTTAGTATCGGTGGAGGCCCAGTACTTC. As protein: CASSLVSVEAQYF.

V and J are TRBV14 and TRBJ1-1; unclear D gene. Germline V lookup: CDR1 SGHDN, CDR2 FVKESK. The CDR3 length is 13 residues. V lost 4 bases and J 5 bases, leaving 11 bases between the germline ends. The CDR3 bases are TGTGCCAGCAGCCTCAATCCGGGGACTGAAGCTTTCTTT. Its translation: CASSLNPGTEAFF.

This clonotype has a count of ten or more. The chain carries TRBV12-3 or TRBV12-4 and TRBJ2-3, with 7 bases matching TRBD1. The V gene end was trimmed by 5 bases and the J gene end by 1 base; junction bases not matched to a gene: 3. The CDR3 has 14 amino acids. In DNA form, the CDR3 reads TGTGCCAGCAGTCGGACAGGAGGCACAGATACGCAGTATTTT. It encodes CASSRTGGTDTQYF.